The 15 T cell receptor beta chains below come from one sample, sequenced in a study of OX40 agonist ivuxolimab in advanced cancers. Clones were read by immunoSEQ multiplex PCR, and TCRdb kept only the in-frame ones, dropping some. The repertoire holds about 110,000 clones, less than 95% seen once, with approximately 0.52% in the top ten. The material sequenced was CD4+ or CD8+ T cells sorted from blood, taken in a trial of the OX40 agonist ivuxolimab. The origin of the receptors is an adult with an advanced solid tumor such as melanoma, head and neck, liver or kidney cancer.

This clone was detected a few times. This chain joins TRBV7-2 and TRBJ1-2; D ambiguous. The CDR3 spans 13 residues. Trimming removed 4 bases at V and 5 bases at J, with 11 bases between. Germline V gene lookup returns CDR1 SGHTA and CDR2 FQGNSA. CDR3 coding DNA: TGTGCCAGCAGCTCACGGACTGGGTATGGCTACACCTTC. Residues: CASSSRTGYGYTF.

The chain couples TRBV30 to TRBJ2-3; 9 bases are shared with TRBD2. J gave up 0 bases and V 4 bases, and 5 bases lay outside the gene matches. The germline V gene has CDR1 GTSNPN and CDR2 SVGIG (reference sequence). This CDR3 is built from 15 residues. CDR3 DNA sequence: TGTGCCTGGAAGTCGGGACTAGCTAGCACAGATACGCAGTATTTT. Encoded protein: CAWKSGLASTDTQYF.

The rearrangement uses TRBV5-6 and TRBJ1-2; D call uncertain. The V end lost 2 bases, the J end lost 2 bases, and 10 bases lay between the germline ends. This CDR3 comprises 14 residues. CDR1 is SGHDT, CDR2 YYEEEE, per germline. CDR3 sequence: CASSLAAVNYGYTF. CDR3 DNA sequence: TGTGCCAGCAGCTTAGCTGCAGTCAACTATGGCTACACCTTC. The full variable domain, with the rest looked up from reference TRBV5-6 and TRBJ1-2, is DAGVTQSPTHLIKTRGQQVTLRCSPKSGHDTVSWYQQALGQGPQFIFQYYEEEERQRGNFPDRFSGHQFPNYSSELNVNALLLGDSALYLCASSLAAVNYGYTFGSGTRLTVV.

This clone was seen more than once but under ten times. This chain links TRBV7-9 with TRBJ1-2; perhaps TRBD1 as D (5 bases). The CDR3 covers 16 residues. Per the germline V gene, CDR1 is SEHNR and CDR2 is FQNEAQ (reference sequence). The germline V and J ends were trimmed by 1 base and 2 bases, with 14 bases remaining between them. CDR3 coding DNA: TGTGCCAGCAGCTTAGTTTCGACCAAGGGGAACTATGGCTACACCTTC. Its protein is CASSLVSTKGNYGYTF.

The CDR3 loop is CASSAPGGSGGAIGSTTDTQYF. The CDR3 nucleotides are TGTGCCAGCAGCGCACCCGGCGGGAGCGGGGGGGCAATCGGCTCTACCACAGATACGCAGTATTTT. This chain links TRBV9 with TRBJ2-3; 10 bases match TRBD2. This CDR3 region has 22 residues. V trimming: 3 bases; J trimming: 2 bases; junction bases outside the gene matches: 24. Germline CDR1 and CDR2: SGDLS and YYNGEE.

This clone is labeled medium-sized. The V call is TRBV7-2, the J call TRBJ1-6; TRBD1 aligns across 8 bases. V was clipped by 6 bases and J by 5 bases; unmatched bases: 6. Germline-derived CDR1 and CDR2 are SGHTA and FQGNSA. This CDR3 has 15 residues. CDR3 region: CASSDRGNDNSPLHF. The CDR3 region has the DNA TGTGCCAGCAGTGACAGGGGTAACGATAATTCACCCCTCCACTTT.

The chain uses TRBV6-1 and TRBJ1-5; TRBD1 aligns across 9 bases. The CDR3 spans 15 residues. The V and J ends lost 3 bases and 4 bases, in that order; junction bases with no gene match: 4. Germline V gives CDR1 MNHNS, CDR2 SASEGT. The CDR3 loop is CASSDRDRVNQPQHF. The CDR3 DNA reads TGTGCCAGCAGTGATCGGGACAGGGTTAATCAGCCCCAGCATTTT.

V and J are TRBV9 and TRBJ2-2; maybe TRBD1 (6 bases). Trimming took 3 bases from V and 4 from J, leaving 19 bases between them. This CDR3 contains 17 residues. CDR1 and CDR2 (germline): SGDLS, YYNGEE. CDR3 loop: CASSGTGTPRVTGELFF. DNA for the CDR3: TGTGCCAGCAGCGGCACCGGGACACCTAGGGTCACCGGGGAGCTGTTTTTT.

The J gene is TRBJ2-7, the V gene TRBV6-6, with 9 nucleotides matching TRBD1. Germline CDR1 MNHNY, CDR2 SVGAGI (reference sequence). The V segment lost 6 bases and the J segment 6 bases; nucleotides outside the gene matches: 12. The CDR3 has 15 amino acids. CDR3 coding DNA: TGTGCCAGCAGGCGACCCGGGACAGGGTCTCTCGAGCAGTACTTC. It specifies CASRRPGTGSLEQYF.

This chain uses TRBV27 with TRBJ2-1; 14 positions match TRBD2. CDR1 is MNHEY, CDR2 SMNVEV, per germline (reference sequence). Germline trimming cut 7 bases from V and 7 bases from J; bases unmatched to any gene: 15. The CDR3 length is 18 residues. In DNA form, the CDR3 reads TGTGCCAGCACCACCCACCCGACTAGCGGGGGGGTAAGGAATGAGCAGTTCTTC. Amino acids: CASTTHPTSGGVRNEQFF.

CDR3 coding DNA: TGTGCAAGTCGCTTAGATGGGCCCCGCTACTACACAGATACGCAGTATTTT. This encodes CASRLDGPRYYTDTQYF. The chain has TRBV12-2 and TRBJ2-3. TRBV12-2 is classified as a pseudogene. The CDR3 is 17 amino acids.

The chain joins TRBV18 to TRBJ2-3; 9 nucleotides align to TRBD2. The CDR3 length is 17 residues. The germline V gene has CDR1 KGHSH and CDR2 LQKENI. V lost 0 bases, J lost 4 bases, and 8 bases stayed unmatched. CDR3: CASSPPVGGGAADTQYF. CDR3 DNA: TGTGCCAGCTCACCACCGGTGGGCGGGGGGGCCGCAGATACGCAGTATTTT.

The rearrangement links TRBV11-2 to TRBJ2-7; 9 bases fit TRBD1. Germline lookup yields CDR1 SGHAT and CDR2 FQNNGV. The CDR3 length is 15 residues. V gave up 4 bases and J gave up 7 bases; unmatched junction bases: 11. Here the CDR3 DNA reads TGTGCCAGCAGCTCCGGGACAGGGAGTGGGAGAGAGCAGTACTTC. Translating gives CASSSGTGSGREQYF.

The sample holds a few counts of this clone. This chain connects TRBV6-5 to TRBJ2-2; tentatively, D is TRBD1 or TRBD2 (5 bases each). The CDR3 consists of 14 residues. Germline loops: CDR1 MNHEY, CDR2 SVGAGI. The V end lost 8 bases, the J end lost 5 bases, and 15 bases lay between the germline ends. CDR3 DNA sequence: TGTGCCAGCTGGGGCCTTCGACTAACCGGGGAGCTGTTTTTT. It translates to CASWGLRLTGELFF.

This rearrangement joins TRBV7-2 to TRBJ1-2; 9 nucleotides line up with TRBD1. The CDR3 runs 18 residues. Germline assignment: CDR1 SGHTA and CDR2 FQGNSA. V lost 2 bases and J lost 2; bases outside the gene matches: 12. Here the CDR3 DNA reads TGTGCCAGCAGCTTAAACTGGGACAGGGTCCTGAGCAACTATGGCTACACCTTC. Protein sequence: CASSLNWDRVLSNYGYTF.